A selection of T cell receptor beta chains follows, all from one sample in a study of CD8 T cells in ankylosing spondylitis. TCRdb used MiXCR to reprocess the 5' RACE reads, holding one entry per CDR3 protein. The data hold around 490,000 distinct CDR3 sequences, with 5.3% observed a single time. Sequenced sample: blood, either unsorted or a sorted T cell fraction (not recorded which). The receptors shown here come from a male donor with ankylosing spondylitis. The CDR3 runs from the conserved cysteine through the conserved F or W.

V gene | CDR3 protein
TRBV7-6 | CASSWGQGLTYEQYF
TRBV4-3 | CASSQAGTGRLTQYF
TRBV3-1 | CASSLGAGGAYNEQFF
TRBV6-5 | CASSYPRGRPYNEQFF
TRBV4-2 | CASAPGGERYEQYF
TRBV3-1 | CASSQDLGGGPQHF
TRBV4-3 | CASSQVGGGAEQYF
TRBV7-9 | CASSNGRWTEKRAEAFF
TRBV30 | CAWSGPPHRQNTEAFF
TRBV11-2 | CASSLGLAGGDNQETQYF
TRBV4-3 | CASSLLPVDNEKLFF
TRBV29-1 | CSVGWAKNIQYF
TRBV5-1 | CASSFGTSGIDTQYF
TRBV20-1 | CCARAHKDISWRDTQYF
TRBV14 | CASSQRTGVDGNQPQHF
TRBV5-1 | CASSYPTWTGRYNEQFF
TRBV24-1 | CATSKSGGETQYF
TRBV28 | CASSLPTGGYQTQYF
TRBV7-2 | CASSLAPAGGEQYF
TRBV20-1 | CSARGGQDLNIQYF